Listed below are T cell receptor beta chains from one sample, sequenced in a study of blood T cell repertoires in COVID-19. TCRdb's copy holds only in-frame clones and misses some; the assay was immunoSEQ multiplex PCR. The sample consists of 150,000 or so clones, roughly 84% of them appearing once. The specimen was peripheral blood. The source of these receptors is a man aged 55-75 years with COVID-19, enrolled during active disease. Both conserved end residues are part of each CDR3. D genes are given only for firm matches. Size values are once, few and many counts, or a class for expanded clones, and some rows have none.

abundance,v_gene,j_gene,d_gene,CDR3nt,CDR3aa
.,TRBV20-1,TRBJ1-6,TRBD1,TGCAGTGCTAGTAGCGGTTTCCGGGACAGCAATTCACCCCTCCACTTT,CSASSGFRDSNSPLHF
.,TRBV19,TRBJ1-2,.,TGTGCCAGTAGTGGGCGCCACTATGGCTACACCTTC,CASSGRHYGYTF
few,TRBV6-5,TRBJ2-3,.,TGTGCCAGCAGTCAGCGGGATACGCAGTATTTT,CASSQRDTQYF
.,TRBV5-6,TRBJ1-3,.,TGTGCCAGCAGCTTGAGGGGAAACTCTGGAAACACCATATATTTT,CASSLRGNSGNTIYF
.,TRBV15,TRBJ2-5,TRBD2,TGTGCCACCAGCTTCCGAAGCGGGGGGGTCGTTTTTAGAGAGACCCAGTACTTC,CATSFRSGGVVFRETQYF
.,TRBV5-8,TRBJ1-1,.,TGTGCCAGCAGCTTGGACAGGGTAAACCCTGAAGCTTTCTTT,CASSLDRVNPEAFF
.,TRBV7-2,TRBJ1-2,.,TGTGCCAGCAGCTTAGATAGGGCAGCCACATCGGGGGGCTACACCTTC,CASSLDRAATSGGYTF
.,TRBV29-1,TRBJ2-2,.,TGCAGCGCAAAACCGACCGGAGGGGACACCGGGGAGCTGTTTTTT,CSAKPTGGDTGELFF
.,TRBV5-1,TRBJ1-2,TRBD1,TGCGCCAGCAGCCTAGGGACAGGGGTAGGAGGCTACACCTTC,CASSLGTGVGGYTF
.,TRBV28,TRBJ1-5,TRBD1,TGTGCCAGCAGTGGGACAGGGGGTCAGCCCCAGCATTTT,CASSGTGGQPQHF
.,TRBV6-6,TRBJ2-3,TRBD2,TGTGCCAGCAGTCACAGGACTAGCGGGAGGGTGGGACCAGATACGCAGTATTTT,CASSHRTSGRVGPDTQYF
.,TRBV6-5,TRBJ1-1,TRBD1,TGTGCCAGCAGTCGACAGGGGGCAAGCACTGAAGCTTTCTTT,CASSRQGASTEAFF
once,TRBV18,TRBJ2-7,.,TGTGCCAGCTCACCGGATCAGGGATCCTACGAGCAGTACTTC,CASSPDQGSYEQYF
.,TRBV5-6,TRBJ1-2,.,TGTGCCAGCAGCGCAGGGTTGGGTGGCTACACCTTC,CASSAGLGGYTF
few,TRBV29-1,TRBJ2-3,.,TGCAGCGTTGTTTGGGGGCGAGCAGATACGCAGTATTTT,CSVVWGRADTQYF
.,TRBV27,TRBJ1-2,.,TGTGCCAGCAGTTCCGGGGGGGGGCCCGTTGGCTACACCTTC,CASSSGGGPVGYTF
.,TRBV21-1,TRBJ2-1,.,TGTGCCAGCAGCAGAGCAGCGGGAGGGCTAGTGGATCCACTAGATTTAAGCTCCTACAATGAGCAGTTCTTC,CASSRAAGGLVDPLDLSSYNEQFF
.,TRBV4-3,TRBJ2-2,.,TGCGCCAGCAGCCCGCAACGGGTCCAGAGAGGCACCGGGGAGCTGTTTTTT,CASSPQRVQRGTGELFF
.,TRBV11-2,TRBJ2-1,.,TGTGCCAGCAGCTTACGGAGGGAGCAGTTCTTC,CASSLRREQFF
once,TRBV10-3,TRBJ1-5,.,TGTGCCACTACCTCGGGGATAATGAGCAATCAGCCCCAGCATTTT,CATTSGIMSNQPQHF
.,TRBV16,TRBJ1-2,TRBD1,TGTGCCAGCAGTTCGGGACAGATCTATGGCTACACCTTC,CASSSGQIYGYTF
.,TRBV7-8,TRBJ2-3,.,TGTGCCAGCAGCTCAGACAGCCTTCGCACAGATACGCAGTATTTT,CASSSDSLRTDTQYF
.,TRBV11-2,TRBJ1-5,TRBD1,TGTGCCAGCAGCTCAGGGACAGGGGGTCAAACTCAGCCCCAGCATTTT,CASSSGTGGQTQPQHF
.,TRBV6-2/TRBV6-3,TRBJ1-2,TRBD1,TGTGCCAGCAGCTGGACAGGGGGTCCTGGCTACACCTTC,CASSWTGGPGYTF
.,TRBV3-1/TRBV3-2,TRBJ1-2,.,TGTGCCAGCAGCCCCTTGGGCGAGACCCCCATTAACTATGGCTACACCTTC,CASSPLGETPINYGYTF
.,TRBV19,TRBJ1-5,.,TGTGCCAGTAGTCCCGCATGGGGGGGTCAGCCCCAGCATTTT,CASSPAWGGQPQHF
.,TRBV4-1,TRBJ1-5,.,TGCGCCAGCAGCCTCAAGGTCGGGGGGAGCAATCAGCCCCAGCATTTT,CASSLKVGGSNQPQHF
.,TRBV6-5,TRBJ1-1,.,TGTGCCAGCAGTTACGGGCGGAACACTGAAGCTTTCTTT,CASSYGRNTEAFF
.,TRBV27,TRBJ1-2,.,TGTGCCAGCAGGACTTGGAACTATGGCTACACCTTC,CASRTWNYGYTF
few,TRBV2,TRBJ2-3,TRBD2,TGTGCCAGCGGGGGGACTAGCGGAAGTAGCACAGATACGCAGTATTTT,CASGGTSGSSTDTQYF
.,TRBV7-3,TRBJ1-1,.,TGTGCCAGCAGTCCCCAGGGATTAGGGAGGGCTTTCTTT,CASSPQGLGRAFF